The next 7 T cell receptor beta chains were all read from a single sample in a study of T cells expressing NK-cell markers (dated by TCRdb to 2018 to 2020). Library preparation was by 5' RACE. TCRdb shows the sequencer as Illumina HiSeq 2000. TCRdb reprocessed the reads and lists each CDR3 protein sequence as a single entry, with no DNA. The sample has hundreds of thousands of distinct CDR3 sequences on record. The ten largest clonotypes hold 3% to 4.5% of the sample. Sequenced sample: blood T cells: a sorted CD56 or NKG2C T cell subset, CD4+ or CD8+ T cells, or bulk PBMC T cells (not recorded which). The receptor source for this set is a man between 18 and 29 years old in good health. Donor details come from another sample of the same person, matched by shared clones.

J is TRBJ1-1 and V is TRBV3-1; there is no DNA to check the TCRdb D call of TRBD1. The germline V gene encodes CDR1 LGHDT and CDR2 YNNKEL (reference sequence). This CDR3 is 14 amino acids long. This chain's CDR3 is CASSTNTRGSEAFF.

The V gene is TRBV25-1, the J gene TRBJ2-3; TCRdb calls TRBD2, which cannot be checked without DNA. Germline-derived CDR1 and CDR2 are MGHDK and SYGVNS. CDR3 length: 16 residues. The CDR3: CASGGLAGVGADTQYF. The variable domain in full, with the rest retrieved from reference TRBV25-1 and TRBJ2-3, is EADIYQTPRYLVIGTGKKITLECSQTMGHDKMYWYQQDPGMELHLIHYSYGVNSTEKGDLSSESTVSRIRTEHFPLTLESARPSHTSQYLCASGGLAGVGADTQYFGPGTRLTVL.

The CDR3 region is CASSQGRSANSPLHF. The chain combines TRBV4-1 with TRBJ1-6. The CDR3 contains 15 residues. Germline V gene data show CDR1 as MGHRA and CDR2 as YSYEKL.

This sequence joins TRBV12-3 or TRBV12-4 and TRBJ2-1. The CDR3 has 14 residues. CDR3 sequence: CASAVSVSYNEQFF.

The gene calls are TRBV7-2 and TRBJ1-3; TCRdb designates TRBD1, a call that cannot be tested without DNA. The CDR3 loop spans 15 amino acids. In germline, CDR1 is SGHTA, CDR2 FQGNSA. CDR3 amino acids: CASSPDRSSGNTIYF.

The V and J genes are TRBV18 and TRBJ2-3; TCRdb designates TRBD2, a call that cannot be tested without DNA. This CDR3 has 14 amino acids. Germline values: CDR1 KGHSH, CDR2 LQKENI. The CDR3 here is CASSQREWTDTQYF. Full variable domain (remainder filled in from reference TRBV18 and TRBJ2-3): NAGVMQNPRHLVRRRGQEARLRCSPMKGHSHVYWYRQLPEEGLKFMVYLQKENIIDESGMPKERFSAEFPKEGPSILRIQQVVRGDSAAYFCASSQREWTDTQYFGPGTRLTVL.

The chain couples TRBV12-3 or TRBV12-4 to TRBJ2-4; without DNA, the TCRdb call of TRBD2 cannot be checked. The length of the CDR3 is 15 residues. CDR3 amino acids: CASSRISGRENIQYF.